The 22 T cell receptor beta chains listed next were all sequenced from one sample in a study of blood T cells in healthy people across ages. For the second PCR, which ran for about 7 to 11 cycles, a sample-barcoded 5' primer and a J-beta primer mix were used. A single record per CDR3 protein comes from TCRdb applying MiXCR to the 5' RACE reads. The sample holds 540,000 or so distinct CDR3 sequences, approximately 30% seen once. The sequenced sample consisted of blood. The receptor source for this set is an older woman in good health.

This clonotype was seen a few times. One end of the junction varies from germline; a read error may be responsible. The rearrangement links TRBV6-2 or TRBV6-3 to TRBJ1-5; 7 nucleotides match TRBD1. Germline V gene lookup returns CDR1 MNHEY and CDR2 SVGEGT. The CDR3 runs to 17 residues. In DNA, the CDR3 is TGTGCCAGCAGTTACTCGAAGACAGGGCATAGCAATCAGCCCCAGCACTTT. Protein: CASSYSKTGHSNQPQHF.

This chain uses TRBV20-1 with TRBJ2-7; D might be TRBD2 (5 bases). The V end was cut by 4 bases, the J end by 3 bases, with 7 bases between. The CDR3 length is 11 residues. Germline V lookup: CDR1 DFQATT, CDR2 SNEGSKA (reference sequence). As DNA, the CDR3 is TGCAGTGCTACCGACTACTACGAGCAGTACTTC. Its translation: CSATDYYEQYF.

This rearrangement joins TRBV5-1 to TRBJ2-1; D is unclear. The CDR3 contains 13 residues. Germline CDR1 SGHRS, CDR2 YFSETQ. Trimming left V 4 bases short and J 9 bases short, with 14 bases between. CDR3 DNA sequence: TGCGCCAGCAGCCAGGACCTCCGGGTTGAGCAGTTCTTC. It is translated as CASSQDLRVEQFF.

The chain joins TRBV7-2 to TRBJ1-4, with D perhaps TRBD1 (6 bases). The ends were cut back, 5 bases at V and 12 bases at J, with 10 bases in the middle. The CDR3 runs to 11 residues. From germline, CDR1 is SGHTA and CDR2 FQGNSA. The CDR3 spells CASSVQGQLFF. The CDR3 DNA reads as TGTGCCAGCAGCGTACAGGGTCAACTGTTTTTT.

This rearrangement joins TRBV29-1 to TRBJ1-1; 7 bases align to TRBD1. CDR1 and CDR2 (germline): SQVTM, ANQGSEA. Losses at the gene ends were 7 bases for V and 8 bases for J; bases not matched to a gene: 16. The CDR3 is made up of 14 amino acids. The CDR3 protein is CSAVNPGGRREAFF. The CDR3, as DNA: TGCAGCGCCGTTAACCCAGGGGGGCGCCGAGAAGCTTTCTTT.

This chain links TRBV12-5 with TRBJ2-5, with no clear D. V was trimmed by 6 bases and J by 2 bases, leaving 10 bases between them. CDR3 length: 13 residues. Germline-derived CDR1 and CDR2 are LGHNT and FRNRAP. CDR3 residues: CASGRGRQETQYF. CDR3 nucleotide sequence: TGTGCTAGTGGGAGAGGCAGGCAAGAGACCCAGTACTTC.

The chain is built from TRBV7-2 and TRBJ2-7, with D perhaps matching TRBD1 (6 bases). Germline V CDR1 and CDR2: SGHTA, FQGNSA. The CDR3 length is 15 residues. V dropped 3 bases and J dropped 2 bases, with 14 bases sitting between them. The CDR3 protein is CASSLTPGVTYEQYF. The CDR3 DNA follows: TGTGCCAGCAGCTTGACACCAGGGGTCACCTACGAGCAGTACTTC.

This clonotype was found a few times. This sequence joins TRBV2 and TRBJ2-5; 7 bases are shared with TRBD1. Near its end, the DNA agrees better with TRBJ2-7, so the J call may be wrong. The CDR3 has 12 amino acids. Germline assignment: CDR1 SNHLY and CDR2 FYNNEI. The CDR3 here is CASGTELYEQYF. The CDR3 region has the DNA TGTGCCTCCGGGACAGAACTCTACGAGCAGTACTTC.

This clonotype was observed a handful of times. The J gene is TRBJ1-5, the V gene TRBV15; tentative D call: TRBD1 (6 bases). The CDR3 spans 16 residues. The V end was cut by 0 bases, the J end by 2 bases, with 11 bases between. The germline V gene encodes CDR1 LNHNV and CDR2 YYDKDF (reference sequence). Here the CDR3 reads CATSRDRNRGNQPQHF. CDR3 nucleotide sequence: TGTGCCACCAGCAGAGATCGGAACAGGGGCAATCAGCCCCAGCATTTT. The complete variable domain, with remaining parts taken from reference TRBV15 and TRBJ1-5, reads DAMVIQNPRYQVTQFGKPVTLSCSQTLNHNVMYWYQQKSSQAPKLLFHYYDKDFNNEADTPDNFQSRRPNTSFCFLDIRSPGLGDTAMYLCATSRDRNRGNQPQHFGDGTRLSIL.

The chain links TRBV2 to TRBJ2-7; TRBD2 matches at 8 bases. The CDR3 runs to 16 residues. The junction had 13 bases not matched to a gene; V was cut back by 6 bases and J by 3 bases. CDR1 SNHLY and CDR2 FYNNEI come from the germline V gene. The CDR3 DNA reads as TGTGCCAGCAGCGTAAGTCCGGGACTAGTTCTCTACGAGCAGTACTTC. It translates to CASSVSPGLVLYEQYF.

The table lists this clonotype with a few counts. The chain recombines TRBV3-1 with TRBJ1-1; D possibly corresponds to TRBD1 (5 bases). Trimming took off 6 bases at V and 4 bases at J, with 18 bases between the two ends. Germline CDR1 LGHDT, CDR2 YNNKEL (reference sequence). CDR3 size: 15 residues. The CDR3 is CASRPGGELGTEAFF. In nucleotides, the CDR3 is TGTGCCAGCAGGCCCGGGGGGGAACTAGGCACTGAAGCTTTCTTT.

This clonotype was recorded a few times. V and J are TRBV19 and TRBJ1-1, with D possibly matching TRBD1 (6 bases). Germline values: CDR1 LNHDA, CDR2 SQIVND (reference sequence). V lost 1 base and J 8 bases, leaving 14 bases between the germline ends. The CDR3 consists of 14 residues. CDR3 DNA: TGTGCCAGTAGTATAGGGGCCAGGGGCGGGGAAGCTTTCTTT. Translated: CASSIGARGGEAFF.

Worth noting for this clonotype: A junction end diverges from the germline sequence, so it may reflect a read error. This rearrangement joins TRBV7-2 to TRBJ2-3; the D call may be TRBD1 or TRBD2 (6 bases each). This CDR3 contains 13 residues. Germline CDR1 and CDR2: SGHTA and FQGNSA. The CDR3 sequence: CASSPARPRGQYF. The DNA for the CDR3 is TGTGCCAGCAGCCCGGCTAGACCTCGGGGGCAGTACTTT.

The chain combines TRBV11-2 with TRBJ1-1; TRBD1 matches 7 bases. This CDR3 spans 13 amino acids. Germline trimming cut 5 bases from V and 4 bases from J; bases unmatched to any gene: 4. CDR1 is SGHAT and CDR2 is FQNNGV in the germline V gene. Written as DNA, the CDR3 is TGTGCCAGCAGCCGCACAGGGGTCACTGAAGCTTTCTTT. It encodes CASSRTGVTEAFF. The full variable domain, in which reference TRBV11-2 and TRBJ1-1 provide the parts outside the CDR3, is EAGVAQSPRYKIIEKRQSVAFWCNPISGHATLYWYQQILGQGPKLLIQFQNNGVVDDSQLPKDRFSAERLKGVDSTLKIQPAKLEDSAVYLCASSRTGVTEAFFGQGTRLTVV.

In its sample, this clonotype was seen a few times. V is TRBV11-1 and J is TRBJ2-7; TRBD2 is a possible D gene (7 bases). This CDR3 has 15 residues. Germline V gene data show CDR1 as SGHAT and CDR2 as FQDESV (reference sequence). The germline V and J ends were trimmed by 5 bases and 2 bases, with 16 bases remaining between them. The CDR3 DNA is TGTGCCAGCAGCCAAGGGGGGGCGGAAACCTACGAGCAGTACTTC. Translation gives CASSQGGAETYEQYF. The full variable domain, completed using reference TRBV11-1 and TRBJ2-7, is EAEVAQSPRYKITEKSQAVAFWCDPISGHATLYWYRQILGQGPELLVQFQDESVVDDSQLPKDRFSAERLKGVDSTLKIQPAELGDSAMYLCASSQGGAETYEQYFGPGTRLTVT.

V and J are TRBV20-1 and TRBJ2-4, with D unclear. Germline CDR1 is DFQATT and CDR2 is SNEGSKA (reference sequence). The germline V and J ends were trimmed by 3 bases and 5 bases, with 14 bases remaining between them. The CDR3 covers 14 residues. Here the CDR3 DNA reads TGCAGTGCTAGGAACTTAAACAGAGAAAACATTCAGTACTTC. Its translation: CSARNLNRENIQYF.

There are a few counts of this clonotype. In nucleotides, the CDR3 is TGCAGCGCCATGCTACAGGGGGCGAACACTGAAGCTTTCTTT. This codes for CSAMLQGANTEAFF. The rearrangement uses TRBV29-1 and TRBJ1-1, with 9 bases lining up with TRBD1. The ends lost 7 bases at V and 1 base at J; junction bases unmatched: 7. The CDR3 sequence is 14 residues long. Germline loops: CDR1 SQVTM, CDR2 ANQGSEA.

The CDR3 sequence is CAISAAQEGYTF. The DNA for the CDR3 is TGTGCCATCAGTGCAGCACAGGAGGGCTACACCTTC. The chain recombines TRBV10-3 with TRBJ1-2, with D possibly matching TRBD1 (5 bases). V was clipped by 4 bases and J by 8 bases, with 11 bases between them. The length of the CDR3 is 12 residues. Germline CDR1 is ENHRY and CDR2 is SYGVKD.

The chain uses TRBV20-1 and TRBJ1-2, with D unclear. V lost 2 bases and J lost 1, with 8 bases in between. Germline V CDR1 and CDR2: DFQATT, SNEGSKA (reference sequence). The CDR3 covers 13 residues. CDR3 nucleotides: TGCAGTGCTAGAAGAAGGGTTAACTATGGCTACACCTTC. Its translation: CSARRRVNYGYTF.

The chain joins TRBV6-1 to TRBJ2-2, with 8 nucleotides matching TRBD2. The CDR3 length is 16 residues. V lost 7 bases to trimming and J lost 2 bases; unmatched junction nucleotides: 9. The germline V gene encodes CDR1 MNHNS and CDR2 SASEGT. The CDR3 nucleotides read TGTGCCAGCACCCCAACCGGGACTAGTAACACCGGGGAGCTGTTTTTT. This sequence encodes CASTPTGTSNTGELFF.

Note on this clonotype: The germline gene is not matched at one end of the junction; a read error may be the cause. The chain couples TRBV15 to TRBJ2-7; D gene ambiguous. Germline-derived CDR1 and CDR2 are LNHNV and YYDKDF (reference sequence). This CDR3 is 14 amino acids long. The CDR3 is CATSRHQVPYKQYF. The CDR3 nucleotides read TGTGCCACCAGCAGGCATCAGGTCCCCTACAAGCAGTACTTC.

The chain links TRBV4-1 to TRBJ1-2; tentative D call: TRBD1 (6 bases). The CDR3 spans 14 residues. Germline CDR1 MGHRA, CDR2 YSYEKL. Between the trimmed V and J ends, which lost 1 base and 6 bases, there was a span of 12 bases. In DNA form, the CDR3 reads TGCGCCAGCAGCCAAGTTCAGGGGAGGGATGGCTACACCTTC. It specifies CASSQVQGRDGYTF.